The clone carrying this TCR beta chain showed up many times. Trimming shortened V by 7 bases and J by 5 bases, and 21 bases separated the two germline ends. Germline lookup yields CDR1 SEHNR and CDR2 FQNEAQ (reference sequence). The CDR3 contains 16 residues. This entry comes from a study of early T cells in non-severe SARS-CoV-2 infection. TCRdb re-analysed the 5' RACE reads in MiXCR, keeping a single row per CDR3 protein. Counted here are 50,000 or so distinct CDR3 sequences, 3.5% to 5% occurring once; the ten biggest clones make up approximately 5.9%. This chain joins TRBV7-9 and TRBJ2-1; D ambiguous. The origin of this receptor is an adult who was a healthcare worker with PCR-confirmed SARS-CoV-2 infection or an uninfected control (not recorded which). The sequenced sample was whole blood. CDR3 nucleotide sequence: TGTGCCAGCAAAGGATGGGGTCGGGCGGCGGACAATGAGCAGTTCTTC. Translation gives CASKGWGRAADNEQFF.